These 15 T cell receptor beta chains share one sample of origin, sequenced in a study of T cell repertoires and leukemia-associated antigens. TCRdb processed the 5' RACE reads anew with MiXCR; each CDR3 protein has one entry. The repertoire holds over 9,000 distinct CDR3 sequences, with about 42% as singletons. For these TCRs, the target antigens are not known. What was sequenced was CD3+ T cells sorted from blood and cultured. The receptors were sampled from a female donor in good health.

This clonotype was seen at least ten times. The rearrangement links TRBV20-1 to TRBJ1-5, with 8 positions matching TRBD1. After removal of 6 bases from V and 7 bases from J, the junction contained 11 bases not matched to a gene. The CDR3 consists of 14 residues. The germline V gene has CDR1 DFQATT and CDR2 SNEGSKA (reference sequence). The CDR3 DNA reads as TGCAGTGCCCGCCAGGACAGGGAGGCGCAGCCCCAGCATTTT. Translation: CSARQDREAQPQHF.

About this clonotype: Since the CDR3 does not end with the conserved phenylalanine or tryptophan, this likely comes from a read error. No DNA is shown, since the ends of the CDR3 on it are uncertain; the CDR3 is the one TCRdb lists. The chain uses TRBV4-2 and TRBJ2-1. The CDR3 adds up to 8 amino acids, both ends counted. Germline V gene sequence: CDR1 LGHNA, CDR2 YNFKEQ. CDR3 loop: CASSQGGR.

Within the sample, this clonotype is medium-sized. V usage is TRBV29-1 and J usage is TRBJ2-1; D remains ambiguous. Trimming took 6 bases from V and 5 from J, leaving 5 bases between them. Germline V gene sequence: CDR1 SQVTM, CDR2 ANQGSEA. CDR3 size: 10 residues. The CDR3 sequence is CSVTHNEQFF. The CDR3 bases are TGCAGCGTAACCCACAATGAGCAGTTCTTC.

This clonotype was seen a handful of times. This rearrangement joins TRBV4-1 to TRBJ2-1; D is uncertain. Trimming shortened V by 6 bases and J by 3 bases, and 15 bases separated the two germline ends. Germline V gene data show CDR1 as MGHRA and CDR2 as YSYEKL. This CDR3 region has 15 residues. CDR3 nucleotide sequence: TGCGCCAGCAGGATCTGGGTTAGGGTCTACAATGAGCAGTTCTTC. Encoded protein: CASRIWVRVYNEQFF.

This chain uses TRBV20-1 with TRBJ2-7; D tentatively reads TRBD1 or TRBD2 (5 bases each). The V and J ends lost 5 bases and 2 bases respectively, with 19 bases between them. Germline CDR1 DFQATT, CDR2 SNEGSKA (reference sequence). The CDR3 has 15 amino acids. In DNA, the CDR3 is TGCAGTGCTCAACGGGTTCAGGGACGGCCCTACGAGCAGTACTTC. Residues: CSAQRVQGRPYEQYF.

This clonotype was detected many times. The chain has TRBV7-6 and TRBJ2-1; possibly TRBD1 or TRBD2 for D (5 bases each). CDR3 length equals 15 residues. The germline gives CDR1 SGHVS, CDR2 FNYEAQ. V shed 1 base and J shed 9 bases, with 16 bases lying between them. The CDR3 DNA sequence: TGTGCCAGCAGCTTAGGAGGGACCCGGCTCGGTGAGCAGTTCTTC. Translated, it gives CASSLGGTRLGEQFF.

A note on this clonotype: The junction departs from the called germline gene at one end, perhaps through a read error. The V and J genes are TRBV5-3 and TRBJ2-1; 11 bases map to TRBD2. TRBV5-3 is classed as an ORF, of uncertain function. The CDR3 totals 15 residues. CDR3 in amino acids: CARSIGLAGYNEQFF. The CDR3 DNA is TGTGCCAGAAGCATTGGACTAGCGGGTTACAACGAGCAGTTCTTC.

The genes are TRBV4-1 and TRBJ2-7, with 8 bases matching TRBD2. Germline CDR1 reads MGHRA; CDR2 reads YSYEKL. There are 18 residues in the CDR3. The junction had 14 bases not matched to a gene; V was cut back by 1 base and J by 3 bases. CDR3 bases: TGCGCCAGCAGCCAAGTGTGGCGGGAGTACGGGGGGGACTACGAGCAGTACTTC. Its protein product is CASSQVWREYGGDYEQYF.

This chain links TRBV29-1 with TRBJ2-3, with TRBD2 matching over 9 bases. Losses at the gene ends were 4 bases for V and 3 bases for J; bases not matched to a gene: 17. There are 18 residues in the CDR3. Germline CDR1 reads SQVTM; CDR2 reads ANQGSEA. In DNA, the CDR3 is TGCAGCGTTGCCCCTCTAGAGCTAGCGGGAACAATTACAGATACGCAGTATTTT. Translated, it gives CSVAPLELAGTITDTQYF.

This chain connects TRBV20-1 to TRBJ2-1; weak D call: TRBD2 (6 bases). With 2 bases removed from V and 16 bases from J, the gap between germline ends came to 24 bases. The germline V gene encodes CDR1 DFQATT and CDR2 SNEGSKA (reference sequence). This CDR3 contains 14 residues. CDR3 amino acids: CSARTAGGNPVQFF. The DNA for the CDR3 is TGCAGTGCTAGAACGGCTGGCGGGAACCCCGTACAATTCTTC.

This clonotype has more than one count but fewer than ten. The J gene is TRBJ2-1, the V gene TRBV11-1, with a weak D call TRBD1 (5 bases). CDR1 is SGHAT, CDR2 FQDESV, per germline (reference sequence). This CDR3 has 15 residues. Deletions cut 3 bases from V and 0 bases from J, with 9 bases between. The chain's CDR3 is CASSFRASSYNEQFF. For the CDR3, the DNA is TGTGCCAGCAGCTTCAGGGCAAGCTCCTACAATGAGCAGTTCTTC.

This chain uses TRBV20-1 with TRBJ2-1; no definite D call. V shed 3 bases and J shed 7 bases, with 7 bases lying between them. CDR3 length: 11 amino acids. Germline V gene sequence: CDR1 DFQATT, CDR2 SNEGSKA (reference sequence). In nucleotides, the CDR3 is TGCAGTGCTAGCCCAAGGAATGAGCAGTTCTTC. As protein: CSASPRNEQFF.

By proportion, this clonotype is medium-sized. The chain joins TRBV9 to TRBJ2-3, with a possible D match to TRBD2 (6 bases). Germline CDR1 SGDLS, CDR2 YYNGEE. There are 15 residues in the CDR3. V lost 2 bases and J 0 bases, leaving 10 bases between the germline ends. This chain's CDR3 is CASSVLAVSTDTQYF. The CDR3 bases are TGTGCCAGCAGCGTTTTAGCGGTTAGCACAGATACGCAGTATTTT.

This clonotype was detected a few times. This chain links TRBV20-1 with TRBJ2-1; D is ambiguous. In germline, CDR1 is DFQATT, CDR2 SNEGSKA (reference sequence). The CDR3 runs 15 residues. With 2 bases removed from V and 7 bases from J, the gap between germline ends came to 18 bases. The CDR3, as DNA: TGCAGTGCTAGACGCGGAGTTCAATCTATGAATGAGCAGTTCTTC. Residues: CSARRGVQSMNEQFF.

This clonotype has at least ten counts. This chain links TRBV6-4 with TRBJ2-5, with D possibly matching TRBD1 (5 bases). Germline CDR1 and CDR2: MRHNA and SNTAGT. V lost 3 bases and J 4 bases, leaving 9 bases between the germline ends. The CDR3 is made up of 13 amino acids. DNA of the CDR3: TGTGCCAGCAGTGAGACAGAGCGAGAGACCCAGTACTTC. Protein product: CASSETERETQYF.